What follows are 7 T cell receptor beta chains derived from one specimen sequenced in a study of tumor and adjacent non-tumor tissue in lung cancer. The library came from three nested PCR rounds adapted from ARM-PCR protocols. TCRdb re-derived calls from the multiplex PCR reads in MiXCR, one entry per CDR3 protein. The data hold 120,000 or so distinct CDR3 sequences, with approximately 71% observed a single time. RNA was extracted from bulk tissue without any cell sorting. The sequenced sample consisted of lung tumor tissue. The receptors derive from a man aged 25 to 40 with non-small cell lung cancer.

Details on this clonotype: A read error may be the cause here, since a much bigger clone is one base away. The chain joins TRBV20-1 to TRBJ2-1; no clear D. The CDR3 is made up of 12 amino acids. Looked up from germline, CDR1 is DFQATT and CDR2 is SNEGSKA (reference sequence). V was cut by 5 bases and J by 6 bases, with 11 bases left in between. The CDR3 loop is CSAPVSPNEQFF. The CDR3 coding sequence is TGCAGTGCTCCTGTCAGCCCCAATGAGCAGTTCTTC.

The rearrangement links TRBV20-1 to TRBJ2-5; TRBD1 might be the D (6 bases). This CDR3 has 14 amino acids. Between the trimmed V and J ends, which lost 5 bases and 5 bases, there was a span of 18 bases. The germline gives CDR1 DFQATT, CDR2 SNEGSKA (reference sequence). CDR3 amino acids: CSAPAISDRETQYF. The CDR3 bases are TGCAGTGCTCCAGCGATTAGCGACAGGGAGACCCAGTACTTC.

About this clonotype: Since a much larger clone is just one base distant, this may be a read error. The rearrangement joins TRBV30 to TRBJ2-3; 13 bases fit TRBD2. Germline CDR1 GTSNPN, CDR2 SVGIG (reference sequence). The CDR3 length is 15 residues. CDR3 nucleotide sequence: TGTGCCCGGAGTGTACTAGCGGGAGGGCCAGATACGCAGTATTTT. It encodes CARSVLAGGPDTQYF. The complete variable domain, with remaining parts taken from reference TRBV30 and TRBJ2-3, reads SQTIHQWPATLVQPVGSPLSLECTVEGTSNPNLYWYRQAAGRGLQLLFYSVGIGQISSEVPQNLSASRPQDRQFILSSKKLLLSDSGFYLCARSVLAGGPDTQYFGPGTRLTVL.

Remarks on this clonotype: One junction end disagrees with the germline gene, perhaps due to a read error. This CDR3 is CTSSLEGTGGKTGELFF. CDR3 in DNA: TGTACCAGCAGTTTGGAGGGGACAGGGGGAAAGACCGGGGAGCTGTTTTTT. The chain couples TRBV11-1 to TRBJ2-2, with 11 bases fitting TRBD1. CDR1 is SGHAT and CDR2 is FQDESV in the germline V gene (reference sequence). The CDR3 has 17 residues.

This clonotype is a singleton in its sample. The chain has TRBV28 and TRBJ1-2; D is uncertain. The CDR3 consists of 13 residues. The V and J ends lost 4 bases and 7 bases respectively, with 13 bases between them. The V gene's germline CDR1 is MDHEN and CDR2 SYDVKM. The DNA of the CDR3 is TGTGCCAGCAGTTCTCACGACTTGGCTGGCTACACCTTC. This codes for CASSSHDLAGYTF.

V gene TRBV20-1 combines with J gene TRBJ2-7; 10 nucleotides agree with TRBD1. The V gene's germline CDR1 is DFQATT and CDR2 SNEGSKA (reference sequence). V was clipped by 2 bases and J by 4 bases; unmatched bases: 5. CDR3 length: 14 residues. The CDR3: CSARNGTGVYEQYF. The DNA for the CDR3 is TGCAGTGCTAGAAACGGGACAGGGGTATACGAGCAGTACTTC.

Remarks on this clonotype: A read error may explain this, as a much larger clone is one base away. The rearrangement links TRBV7-9 to TRBJ1-6; no definite D call. The V gene's germline CDR1 is SEHNR and CDR2 FQNEAQ (reference sequence). The CDR3 totals 14 residues. CDR3 coding DNA: TGTGCCAGCAGCTTGGCCAAAGAGAATTCACCCTTCCACTTT. It codes for CASSLAKENSPFHF.